Below are 24 T cell receptor beta chains sequenced from a single sample in a study of shared clonotypes between healthy human individuals. The protocol was immunoSEQ multiplex PCR, while the TCRdb copy is restricted to in-frame clones and leaves out a portion. The table shows about 2,500,000 clones, with more than 90% occurring only once. The sequencing sample was made of naive CD4+ T cells sorted from blood. Subset specified: CD45RA+ positively selected. The receptors come from a man aged 18 to 30 in good health.

With regard to this clone: Given the absence of the conserved phenylalanine or tryptophan at the CDR3 end, a read error is likely. The chain uses TRBV30 and TRBJ1-6; TRBD1 aligns across 9 bases. The CDR3 extends over 12 amino acids. The germline CDR1 and CDR2 sequences are GTSNPN and SVGIG (reference sequence). Losses at the gene ends were 2 bases for V and 12 bases for J; bases not matched to a gene: 2. The CDR3 coding sequence is TGTGCCTGGAGTAGGACAGGGGTACCCCTCCACCTT. Amino acid sequence: CAWSRTGVPLHL.

The gene calls are TRBV7-2 and TRBJ2-1; 8 nucleotides agree with TRBD1. CDR3 size: 15 residues. CDR1 is SGHTA and CDR2 is FQGNSA in the germline V gene. V gave up 5 bases and J gave up 7 bases; unmatched junction bases: 10. The CDR3 here is CASSRIRRQGNEQFF. The DNA of the CDR3 is TGTGCCAGCAGCCGTATACGTCGACAGGGGAATGAGCAGTTCTTC.

Points on this clone: The same CDR3 arises from other DNA sequences in this sample as well. V is TRBV7-2 and J is TRBJ2-3; D uncertain. The CDR3 spans 11 residues. CDR1 is SGHTA and CDR2 is FQGNSA in the germline V gene. V was trimmed by 2 bases and J by 8 bases, leaving 5 bases between them. This CDR3 reads CASSLPGTQYF. CDR3 sequence (DNA): TGTGCCAGCAGCTTACCGGGTACGCAGTATTTT.

CDR3 sequence (DNA): TGCGCCAGCAGCTCGGGACTAGCAGACGAGCAGTACTTC. It yields the protein CASSSGLADEQYF. The chain is built from TRBV5-1 and TRBJ2-7; TRBD2 matches 9 bases. The CDR3 covers 13 residues. The germline CDR1 and CDR2 sequences are SGHRS and YFSETQ. Trimming at V came to 3 bases and at J to 5 bases, leaving 3 bases not matched to a gene. The entire variable domain, with the rest obtained from reference TRBV5-1 and TRBJ2-7, is as follows: KAGVTQTPRYLIKTRGQQVTLSCSPISGHRSVSWYQQTPGQGLQFLFEYFSETQRNKGNFPGRFSGRQFSNSRSEMNVSTLELGDSALYLCASSSGLADEQYFGPGTRLTVT.

The chain carries TRBV9 and TRBJ1-2; D is uncertain. The V and J ends lost 1 base and 2 bases respectively, with 6 bases between them. In germline, CDR1 is SGDLS, CDR2 YYNGEE. CDR3 length: 13 residues. CDR3 residues: CASSVSVNYGYTF. The CDR3 nucleotides read TGTGCCAGCAGCGTATCAGTGAACTATGGCTACACCTTC.

Comments on this clone: Other DNA sequences from this sample encode an identical CDR3 as well. The chain uses TRBV9 and TRBJ2-5; 14 bases match TRBD2. CDR1 SGDLS and CDR2 YYNGEE come from the germline V gene. The CDR3 length is 16 residues. Unmatched junction bases numbered 3, after V lost 3 bases and J lost 2 bases. CDR3: CASSAGTSGGQETQYF. The DNA for the CDR3 is TGTGCCAGCAGCGCGGGGACTAGCGGGGGACAAGAGACCCAGTACTTC.

V is TRBV4-2 and J is TRBJ1-3, with D uncertain. Trimming cost V 0 bases and J 4 bases, with 13 bases left between them. The CDR3 is made up of 16 amino acids. Germline V gives CDR1 LGHNA, CDR2 YNFKEQ. CDR3 DNA sequence: TGTGCCAGCAGCCAAGATTTATCGGTATCGGGAAACACCATATATTTT. This translates into CASSQDLSVSGNTIYF.

The V and J genes are TRBV5-6 and TRBJ1-2; 9 bases agree with TRBD1. CDR3 length equals 14 residues. After removal of 1 base from V and 7 bases from J, the junction contained 5 bases not matched to a gene. Germline V gene sequence: CDR1 SGHDT, CDR2 YYEEEE. CDR3 nucleotide sequence: TGTGCCAGCAGCTTGCCCGGGACAGGGTTTGGCTACACCTTC. Its protein product is CASSLPGTGFGYTF.

This chain links TRBV18 with TRBJ2-7; a weak D match, TRBD2 (5 bases). This CDR3 contains 15 residues. Looked up from germline, CDR1 is KGHSH and CDR2 is LQKENI. The V end lost 8 bases, the J end lost 2 bases, and 19 bases lay between the germline ends. CDR3 loop: CASQLGGYNTYEQYF. The CDR3 DNA follows: TGTGCCAGCCAACTAGGCGGATATAACACCTACGAGCAGTACTTC.

The chain uses TRBV7-2 and TRBJ2-3; D gene unclear. CDR3 length equals 13 residues. Germline CDR1 SGHTA, CDR2 FQGNSA. V was clipped by 5 bases and J by 4 bases, with 10 bases between them. The CDR3 reads CASSARPPDTQYF. The CDR3 nucleotides are TGTGCCAGCAGCGCACGTCCCCCAGATACGCAGTATTTT.

This chain connects TRBV4-3 to TRBJ2-1, with D hard to call. V lost 0 bases and J lost 9, with 6 bases in between. The germline CDR1 and CDR2 sequences are LGHNA and YSLEER. The CDR3 covers 12 residues. In DNA, the CDR3 is TGCGCCAGCAGCCAAGATTACGGTGAGCAGTTCTTC. This sequence encodes CASSQDYGEQFF.

J is TRBJ1-5 and V is TRBV19; no clear D. The germline V and J ends were trimmed by 5 bases and 4 bases, with 6 bases remaining between them. CDR1 and CDR2 (germline): LNHDA, SQIVND (reference sequence). The CDR3 extends over 12 amino acids. Written as DNA, the CDR3 is TGTGCCAGTAGTCCTGGGAATCAGCCCCAGCATTTT. Translating gives CASSPGNQPQHF.

This clone was seen only once. V usage is TRBV7-2 and J usage is TRBJ1-2; D is perhaps TRBD1 (6 bases). Trimming left V 5 bases short and J 8 bases short, with 12 bases between. This CDR3 region has 12 residues. The germline V gene encodes CDR1 SGHTA and CDR2 FQGNSA. The CDR3 DNA sequence: TGTGCCAGCAGCCGTGTGGGGGCAGGCTACACCTTC. As protein: CASSRVGAGYTF.

The chain links TRBV5-1 to TRBJ2-6; 8 bases align to TRBD1. The germline CDR1 and CDR2 sequences are SGHRS and YFSETQ. The trim removed 9 bases at V and 0 bases at J, leaving 5 bases unmatched. This CDR3 contains 15 residues. Here the CDR3 reads CATSDRVSGANVLTF. The DNA of the CDR3 is TGCGCCACGTCGGACAGGGTCTCTGGGGCCAACGTCCTGACTTTC.

This chain links TRBV5-8 with TRBJ2-1; 15 bases are shared with TRBD2. Germline CDR1 reads SGHTS; CDR2 reads YDEGEE. The CDR3 has 19 residues. Trimming at V came to 6 bases and at J to 1 base, leaving 11 bases not matched to a gene. The CDR3 sequence is CASTPLGTSGRMSYNEQFF. The CDR3 coding sequence is TGTGCCAGCACACCTCTCGGGACTAGCGGGAGGATGTCCTACAATGAGCAGTTCTTC.

This clone was recorded only once. The V gene is TRBV6-1, the J gene TRBJ1-3; no definite D call. The CDR3 runs 14 residues. With 6 bases removed from V and 0 bases from J, the gap between germline ends came to 9 bases. CDR1 MNHNS and CDR2 SASEGT come from the germline V gene. This CDR3 reads CASREHHSGNTIYF. The CDR3 DNA reads TGTGCCAGCAGAGAACACCACTCTGGAAACACCATATATTTT.

This chain uses TRBV27 with TRBJ2-5; D is unclear. The V gene's germline CDR1 is MNHEY and CDR2 SMNVEV (reference sequence). This CDR3 has 15 amino acids. Trimming took off 2 bases at V and 5 bases at J, with 15 bases between the two ends. This chain's CDR3 is CASSLIKKVRETQYF. DNA for the CDR3: TGTGCCAGCAGTTTAATAAAAAAGGTCCGGGAGACCCAGTACTTC.

This rearrangement joins TRBV18 to TRBJ2-2; 7 bases agree with TRBD2. V lost 0 bases, J lost 7 bases, and 8 bases stayed unmatched. The CDR3 loop spans 16 amino acids. Germline CDR1 KGHSH, CDR2 LQKENI. The CDR3 spells CASSPPRDYSGGELFF. CDR3 in DNA: TGTGCCAGCTCACCACCTCGGGACTACTCAGGCGGGGAGCTGTTTTTT.

This clone was detected once. The rearrangement joins TRBV6-5 to TRBJ2-5, with D unclear. The end of the DNA fits TRBJ2-7 better, so the J call may be wrong. This CDR3 comprises 14 residues. The germline V gene encodes CDR1 MNHEY and CDR2 SVGAGI. The CDR3 region has the DNA TGTGCCAGCAGTGACGTCGTCGGCGCCTACGAGCAGTACTTC. This translates into CASSDVVGAYEQYF.

The V and J genes are TRBV6-6 and TRBJ1-1; D ambiguous. V was shortened by 5 bases and J by 1 base, with 11 bases between the two germline ends. The germline V gene has CDR1 MNHNY and CDR2 SVGAGI (reference sequence). The CDR3 has 14 amino acids. This CDR3 is CASSPSFTNTEAFF. DNA for the CDR3: TGTGCCAGCAGTCCCTCGTTCACGAACACTGAAGCTTTCTTT.

The chain is built from TRBV10-1 and TRBJ2-5; D is unresolved. The J call is uncertain, as TRBJ2-7 better fits the DNA end. Germline assignment: CDR1 WNHNN and CDR2 SYGVQD (reference sequence). CDR3 length equals 15 residues. The CDR3 loop is CASSEGPRPLAEQYF. In DNA form, the CDR3 reads TGCGCCAGCAGTGAGGGGCCCCGACCCCTTGCCGAGCAGTACTTC.

The V call is TRBV5-1, the J call TRBJ1-4; unclear D gene. The germline CDR1 and CDR2 sequences are SGHRS and YFSETQ. This CDR3 has 15 amino acids. The V end lost 7 bases, the J end lost 7 bases, and 20 bases lay between the germline ends. The CDR3 bases are TGCGCCAGCGGCCGGAACCCGGAGGTCGGTGAAAAACTGTTTTTT. Encoded protein: CASGRNPEVGEKLFF.

As regards this clone: Other nucleotide sequences in the sample specify the same CDR3. The chain couples TRBV2 to TRBJ1-6; no clear D. Germline V lookup: CDR1 SNHLY, CDR2 FYNNEI. Trimming pared 6 bases from V and 4 bases from J, leaving 4 bases between. The CDR3 has 12 amino acids. CDR3 DNA sequence: TGTGCCAGCAGGGGGTATAATTCACCCCTCCACTTT. Residues: CASRGYNSPLHF.

The rearrangement joins TRBV9 to TRBJ1-2; D is perhaps TRBD1 (6 bases). Germline-derived CDR1 and CDR2 are SGDLS and YYNGEE. With 3 bases removed from V and 4 bases from J, the gap between germline ends came to 19 bases. This CDR3 comprises 16 residues. The CDR3 DNA reads TGTGCCAGCAGCGCGCTTTTGGGGGGCGCAGGCTATGGCTACACCTTC. This encodes CASSALLGGAGYGYTF.